This T cell receptor beta chain is drawn from a study of T-cell memory formation after mild COVID-19. The overall study: For the most part, TCR clusters were specific to one donor. Study observations and caveats: The CD4+ clones that contracted clustered mainly within CM and EM, and the CD8+ clones concentrated in EMRA. Some SARS-CoV-2-responding clones were already detected in memory before infection. Later expanders leaned toward CD4+, whereas clones contracting from day 15 to 85 were balanced CD4/CD8.

The CDR3 has 13 amino acids. The germline V gene encodes CDR1 SGHTA and CDR2 FQGTGA. V gave up 1 base and J gave up 5 bases, with 8 bases separating them. The table lists this clonotype with a few counts. Its cognate antigen is unknown. TCRdb re-analysed the 5' RACE reads in MiXCR, keeping a single row per CDR3 protein. Here the sample spans 390,000 or so distinct CDR3 sequences, 16% being singletons. The chain couples TRBV7-3 to TRBJ1-1; D is uncertain. Sample: PBMCs or a T cell subset sorted from them (not recorded which). This sequence originates from a man between 18 and 35 years old who had mild COVID-19 (a few samples of this study predate the infection). Cell type and time point are not known. The DNA of the CDR3 is TGTGCCAGCAGCTTAAATGCGGGGACTGAAGCTTTCTTT. As protein: CASSLNAGTEAFF.